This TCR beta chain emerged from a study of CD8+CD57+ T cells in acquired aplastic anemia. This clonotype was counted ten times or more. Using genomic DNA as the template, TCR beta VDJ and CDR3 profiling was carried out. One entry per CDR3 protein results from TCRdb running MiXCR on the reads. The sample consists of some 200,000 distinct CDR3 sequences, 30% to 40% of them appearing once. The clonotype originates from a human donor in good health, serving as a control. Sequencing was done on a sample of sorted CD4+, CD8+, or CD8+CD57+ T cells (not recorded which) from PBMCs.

The CDR3 nucleotides read TGCAGCGAGGTGGGGATTAACGAGCAGTACTTC. It translates to CSEVGINEQYF. The chain carries TRBV29-1 and TRBJ2-7; D remains unclear. Deletions cut 7 bases from V and 5 bases from J, with 12 bases between. This CDR3 spans 11 amino acids. Germline-derived CDR1 and CDR2 are SQVTM and ANQGSEA.